A single TCR beta chain is shown here with its context. This specimen belongs to a study of blood T cell repertoires in COVID-19. Germline V gene data show CDR1 as KGHSH and CDR2 as LQKENI. Trimming left V 4 bases short and J 2 bases short, with 14 bases between. CDR3 size: 15 residues. Repertoires were generated with immunoSEQ multiplex PCR, while TCRdb's copy carries only in-frame clones and drops some. The sample comprises under 250,000 clones, 75% to 85% of which are singletons, and 9.1% rests with the top ten. Individuals drawn from 20 to 30 US areas were about 18 to 90 years old. The TCR comes from a woman in her forties or fifties with acute COVID-19. The chain employs TRBV18 and TRBJ1-2; D might be TRBD1 (5 bases). The specimen was PBMCs or T cells enriched from blood (not recorded which). The CDR3 region is CASSRSREENYGYTF. DNA of the CDR3: TGTGCCAGCTCACGAAGCAGGGAAGAGAACTATGGCTACACCTTC.